What follows describes a single TCR beta chain. Its antigen is currently unknown. This sample is part of a study of T cell responses to AZD1222 COVID-19 vaccine. Notes on the study in general: Every sample of the repertoires postdated the peak T cell response. Among spike-specific TCRs, nearly half reportedly target unmutated variant regions.

Repertoires were generated with immunoSEQ multiplex PCR, while TCRdb's copy carries only in-frame clones and drops some. The sample consists of some 150,000 clones, 70% to 90% of them appearing once. V lost 1 base and J lost 8, with 11 bases in between. The CDR3 length is 14 residues. Germline V gene sequence: CDR1 KGHSH, CDR2 LQKENI. This receptor was taken from an adult who had recovered from COVID-19. This specimen was peripheral blood, taken after recovery from COVID-19. The chain recombines TRBV18 with TRBJ1-4; D remains ambiguous. In DNA, the CDR3 is TGTGCCAGCTCACCACGGACCGCGGGGGAAAAACTGTTTTTT. Protein sequence: CASSPRTAGEKLFF.